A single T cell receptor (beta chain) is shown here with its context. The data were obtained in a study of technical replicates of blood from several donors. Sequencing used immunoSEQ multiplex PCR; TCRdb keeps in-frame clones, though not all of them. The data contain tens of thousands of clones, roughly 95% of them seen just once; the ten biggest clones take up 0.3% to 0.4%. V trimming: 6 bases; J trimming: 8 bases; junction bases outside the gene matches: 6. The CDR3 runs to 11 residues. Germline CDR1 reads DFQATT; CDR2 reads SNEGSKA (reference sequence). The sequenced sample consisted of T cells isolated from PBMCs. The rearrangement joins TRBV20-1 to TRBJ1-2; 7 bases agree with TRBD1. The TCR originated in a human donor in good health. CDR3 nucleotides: TGCAGTGCATCGGGACAGATGGGCTACACCTTC. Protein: CSASGQMGYTF.